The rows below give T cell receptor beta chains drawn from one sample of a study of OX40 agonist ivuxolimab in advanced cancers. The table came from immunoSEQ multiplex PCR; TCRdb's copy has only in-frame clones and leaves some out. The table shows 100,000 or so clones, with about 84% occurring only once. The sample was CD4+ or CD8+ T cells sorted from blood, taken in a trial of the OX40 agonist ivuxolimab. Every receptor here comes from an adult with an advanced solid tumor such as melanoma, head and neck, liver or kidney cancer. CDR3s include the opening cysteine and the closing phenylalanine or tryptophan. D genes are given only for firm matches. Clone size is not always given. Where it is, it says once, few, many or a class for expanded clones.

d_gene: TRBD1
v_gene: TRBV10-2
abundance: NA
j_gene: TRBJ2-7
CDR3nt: TGCGCCAGCGGGACAGGGGACTACGAGCAGTACTTC
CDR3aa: CASGTGDYEQYF

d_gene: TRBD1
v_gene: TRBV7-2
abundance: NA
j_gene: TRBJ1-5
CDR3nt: TGTGCCAGCAGCATCGACAGGGTAGATCAGCCCCAGCATTTT
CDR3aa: CASSIDRVDQPQHF

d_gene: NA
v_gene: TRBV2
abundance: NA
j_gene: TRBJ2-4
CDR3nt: TGTGCCAGCAGTTGGGGGGGCGAGGACATTCAGTACTTC
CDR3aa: CASSWGGEDIQYF

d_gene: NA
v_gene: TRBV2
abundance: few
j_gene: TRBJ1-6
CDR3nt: TGTGCCAGCAGTGGGCCAGGGCGTGATTCACCCCTCCACTTT
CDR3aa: CASSGPGRDSPLHF

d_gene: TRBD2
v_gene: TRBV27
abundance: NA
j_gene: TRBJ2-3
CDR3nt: TGTGCCAGCAGAGGACTAGCGGGAGGAGATACGCAGTATTTT
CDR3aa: CASRGLAGGDTQYF

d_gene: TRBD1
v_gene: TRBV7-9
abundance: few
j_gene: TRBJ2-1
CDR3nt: TGTGCCAGCAGCGCTCAGGGGGCAGCTTTACTAGGCAATGAGCAGTTCTTC
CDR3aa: CASSAQGAALLGNEQFF

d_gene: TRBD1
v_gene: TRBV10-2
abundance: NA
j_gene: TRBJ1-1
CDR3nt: TGCGCCAGCAGTGACCTCAGGGGGCGTTTCGGCACTGAAGCTTTCTTT
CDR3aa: CASSDLRGRFGTEAFF

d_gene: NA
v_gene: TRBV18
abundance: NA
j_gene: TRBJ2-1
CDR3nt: TGTGCCAGCTCACCATCGTCCTCCTACAATGAGCAGTTCTTC
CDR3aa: CASSPSSSYNEQFF

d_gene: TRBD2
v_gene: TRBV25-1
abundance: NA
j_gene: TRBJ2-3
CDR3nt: TGTGCCAGCAGTGAACCTAGCGGCCTTAGCACAGATACGCAGTATTTT
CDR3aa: CASSEPSGLSTDTQYF

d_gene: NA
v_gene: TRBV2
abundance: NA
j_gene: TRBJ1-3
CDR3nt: TGTGCCTCAAAGGGGCCAGGAAACACCATATATTTT
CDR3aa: CASKGPGNTIYF

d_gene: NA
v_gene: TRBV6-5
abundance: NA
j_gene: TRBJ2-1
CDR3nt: TGTGCCAGCAAAACGAGGGGAACCTACAATGAGCAGTTCTTC
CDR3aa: CASKTRGTYNEQFF

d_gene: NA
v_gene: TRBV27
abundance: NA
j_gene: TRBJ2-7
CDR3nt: TGTGCCAGCAGTTCAACAGGGATCTACGAGCAGTACTTC
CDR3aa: CASSSTGIYEQYF

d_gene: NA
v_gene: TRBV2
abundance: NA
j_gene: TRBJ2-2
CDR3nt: TGTGCCAGCACTACGATGGCCACCGGGGAGCTGTTTTTT
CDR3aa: CASTTMATGELFF

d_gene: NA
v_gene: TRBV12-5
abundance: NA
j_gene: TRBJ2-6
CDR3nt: TGTGCTAGTGGTTTGAATACAGGGAGAATAGGGGCCAACGTCCTGACTTTC
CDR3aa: CASGLNTGRIGANVLTF

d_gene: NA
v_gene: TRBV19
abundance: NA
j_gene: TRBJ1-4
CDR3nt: TGTGCCAGTAGTAACAACAGGGTTGCAACTAATGAAAAACTGTTTTTT
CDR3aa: CASSNNRVATNEKLFF

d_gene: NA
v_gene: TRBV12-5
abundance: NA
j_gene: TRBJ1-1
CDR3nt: TGTGCTAGTGGTTTGGGCCAAGGGTGGAACACTGAAGCTTTCTTT
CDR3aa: CASGLGQGWNTEAFF